This T cell receptor beta chain is from a study of T and B cells in COVID-19 patients. Across the study: Blood was sampled from COVID-19 patients who were either actively infected or recovered. Of roughly 21 active-infection patients, about 18 carried comorbidities linked to unfavorable COVID-19 outcome. Regarding the study as a whole: Few blood samples existed from mildly ill patients during symptoms or early in severe cases.

Multiplex PCR with BIOMED2 TRB-A/B primer pools amplified TRB rearrangements. TCRdb itself ran the multiplex PCR reads through MiXCR, one entry per CDR3 protein. This table holds some 5,000 distinct CDR3 sequences, about 35% found once. TRB was amplified from around 250-460 ng of blood genomic DNA. As regards this clonotype: Its antigen is unknown.

This TCR derives from a human donor who had recovered from COVID-19. The specimen sequenced was blood.

The CDR3 is CASSTHGGGRRNEKLFF. The CDR3 DNA sequence: TGTGCCAGCAGCACGCACGGCGGGGGGCGACGTAATGAAAAACTGTTTTTT. This chain joins TRBV9 and TRBJ1-4, with D possibly being TRBD1 (6 bases). The ends were cut back, 4 bases at V and 4 bases at J, with 20 bases in the middle. Looked up from germline, CDR1 is SGDLS and CDR2 is YYNGEE. The CDR3 loop spans 17 amino acids.